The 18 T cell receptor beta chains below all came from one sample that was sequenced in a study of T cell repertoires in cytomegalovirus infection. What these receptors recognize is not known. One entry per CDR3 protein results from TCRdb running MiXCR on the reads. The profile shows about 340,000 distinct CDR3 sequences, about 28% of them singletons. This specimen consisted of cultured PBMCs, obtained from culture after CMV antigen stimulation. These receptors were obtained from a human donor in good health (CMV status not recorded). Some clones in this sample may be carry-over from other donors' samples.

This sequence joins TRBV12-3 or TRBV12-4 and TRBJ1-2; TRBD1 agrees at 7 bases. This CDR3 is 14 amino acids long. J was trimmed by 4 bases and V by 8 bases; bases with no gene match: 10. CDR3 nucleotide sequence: TGTGCCAGCCTTTACGGGACAGACCTCTATGGCTACACCTTC. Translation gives CASLYGTDLYGYTF.

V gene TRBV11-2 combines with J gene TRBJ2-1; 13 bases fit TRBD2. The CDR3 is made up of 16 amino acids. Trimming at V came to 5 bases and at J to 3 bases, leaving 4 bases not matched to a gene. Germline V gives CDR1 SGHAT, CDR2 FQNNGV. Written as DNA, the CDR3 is TGTGCCAGCAGCAAGGGACTAGCGGGGATCTACAATGAGCAGTTCTTC. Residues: CASSKGLAGIYNEQFF.

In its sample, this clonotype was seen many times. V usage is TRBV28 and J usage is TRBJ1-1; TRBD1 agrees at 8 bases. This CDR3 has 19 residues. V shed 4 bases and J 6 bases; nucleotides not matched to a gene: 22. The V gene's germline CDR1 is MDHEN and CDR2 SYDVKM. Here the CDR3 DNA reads TGTGCCAGCAGTTCCCACACGACAGGGGAACGAATTCTGGTCTCTGAAGCTTTCTTT. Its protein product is CASSSHTTGERILVSEAFF. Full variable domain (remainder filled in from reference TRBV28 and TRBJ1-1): DVKVTQSSRYLVKRTGEKVFLECVQDMDHENMFWYRQDPGLGLRLIYFSYDVKMKEKGDIPEGYSVSREKKERFSLILESASTNQTSMYLCASSSHTTGERILVSEAFFGQGTRLTVV.

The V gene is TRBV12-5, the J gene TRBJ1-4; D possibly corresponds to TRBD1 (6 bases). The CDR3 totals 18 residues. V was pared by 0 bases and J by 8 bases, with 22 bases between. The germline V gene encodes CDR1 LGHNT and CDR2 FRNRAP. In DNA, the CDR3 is TGTGCTAGTGGTTTGGTATCCACGGACAGTTTGCTATCCGAAAAACTGTTTTTT. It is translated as CASGLVSTDSLLSEKLFF.

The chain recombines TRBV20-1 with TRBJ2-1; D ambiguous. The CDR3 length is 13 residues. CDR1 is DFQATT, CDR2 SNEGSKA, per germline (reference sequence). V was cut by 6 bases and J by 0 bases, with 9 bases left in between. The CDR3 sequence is CSAIRDSYNEQFF. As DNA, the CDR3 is TGCAGTGCCATACGAGACTCCTACAATGAGCAGTTCTTC.

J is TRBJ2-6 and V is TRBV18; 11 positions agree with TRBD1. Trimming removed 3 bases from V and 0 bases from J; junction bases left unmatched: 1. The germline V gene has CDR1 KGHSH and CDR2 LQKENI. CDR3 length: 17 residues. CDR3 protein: CASSPGTGGSGANVLTF. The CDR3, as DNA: TGTGCCAGCTCACCGGGGACAGGGGGCTCTGGGGCCAACGTCCTGACTTTC.

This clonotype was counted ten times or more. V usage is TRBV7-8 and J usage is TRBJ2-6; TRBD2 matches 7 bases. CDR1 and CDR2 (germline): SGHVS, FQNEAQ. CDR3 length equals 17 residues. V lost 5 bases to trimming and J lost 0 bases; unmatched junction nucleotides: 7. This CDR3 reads CASSPRGGISGANVLTF. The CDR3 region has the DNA TGTGCCAGCAGCCCGCGCGGGGGAATCTCTGGGGCCAACGTCCTGACTTTC.

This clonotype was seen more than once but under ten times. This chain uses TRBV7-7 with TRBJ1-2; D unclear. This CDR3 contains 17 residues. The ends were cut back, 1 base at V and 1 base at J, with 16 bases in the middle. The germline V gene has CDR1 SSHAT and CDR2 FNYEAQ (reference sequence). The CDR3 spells CASSLDLASEINYGYTF. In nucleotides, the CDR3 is TGTGCCAGCAGCTTAGACTTGGCGTCAGAAATTAACTATGGCTACACCTTC.

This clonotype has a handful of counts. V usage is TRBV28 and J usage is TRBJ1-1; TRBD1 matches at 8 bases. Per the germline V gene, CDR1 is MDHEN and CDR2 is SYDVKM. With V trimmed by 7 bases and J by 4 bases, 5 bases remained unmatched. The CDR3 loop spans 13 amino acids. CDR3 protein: CASIQGGSTEAFF. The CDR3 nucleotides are TGTGCCAGCATACAGGGGGGATCCACTGAAGCTTTCTTT.

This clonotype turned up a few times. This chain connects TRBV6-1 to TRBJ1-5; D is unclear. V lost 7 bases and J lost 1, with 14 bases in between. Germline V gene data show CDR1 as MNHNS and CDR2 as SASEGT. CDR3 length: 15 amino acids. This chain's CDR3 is CASILDNRSNQPQHF. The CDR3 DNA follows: TGTGCCAGCATTCTTGATAACCGGAGCAATCAGCCCCAGCATTTT.

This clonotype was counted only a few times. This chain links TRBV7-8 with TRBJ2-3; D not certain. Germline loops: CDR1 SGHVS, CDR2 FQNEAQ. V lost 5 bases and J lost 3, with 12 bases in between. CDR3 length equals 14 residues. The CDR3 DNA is TGTGCCAGCAGCCATGTGGCTAGGACAGATACGCAGTATTTT. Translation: CASSHVARTDTQYF. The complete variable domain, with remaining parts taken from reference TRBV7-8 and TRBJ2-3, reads GAGVSQSPRYKVAKRGQDVALRCDPISGHVSLFWYQQALGQGPEFLTYFQNEAQLDKSGLPSDRFFAERPEGSVSTLKIQRTQQEDSAVYLCASSHVARTDTQYFGPGTRLTVL.

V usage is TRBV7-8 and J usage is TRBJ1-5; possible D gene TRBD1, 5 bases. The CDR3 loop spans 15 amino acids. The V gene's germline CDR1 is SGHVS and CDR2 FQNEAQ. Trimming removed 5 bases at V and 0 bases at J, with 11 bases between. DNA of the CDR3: TGTGCCAGCAGCCTTGGAGGGGATAGCAATCAGCCCCAGCATTTT. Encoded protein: CASSLGGDSNQPQHF.

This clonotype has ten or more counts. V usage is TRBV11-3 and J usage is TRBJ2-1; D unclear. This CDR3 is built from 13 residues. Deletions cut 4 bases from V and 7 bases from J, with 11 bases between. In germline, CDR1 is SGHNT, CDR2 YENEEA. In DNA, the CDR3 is TGTGCCAGCAGCTCAAAGCCGCGAAATGAGCAGTTCTTC. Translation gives CASSSKPRNEQFF. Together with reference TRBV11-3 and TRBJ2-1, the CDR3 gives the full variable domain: EAGVVQSPRYKIIEKKQPVAFWCNPISGHNTLYWYLQNLGQGPELLIRYENEEAVDDSQLPKDRFSAERLKGVDSTLKIQPAELGDSAVYLCASSSKPRNEQFFGPGTRLTVL.

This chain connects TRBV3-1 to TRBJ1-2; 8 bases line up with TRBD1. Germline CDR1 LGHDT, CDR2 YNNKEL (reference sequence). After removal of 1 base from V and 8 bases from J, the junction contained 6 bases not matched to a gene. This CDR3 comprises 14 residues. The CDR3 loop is CASSQGQGTDGYTF. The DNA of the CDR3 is TGTGCCAGCAGCCAAGGACAGGGGACAGACGGCTACACCTTC.

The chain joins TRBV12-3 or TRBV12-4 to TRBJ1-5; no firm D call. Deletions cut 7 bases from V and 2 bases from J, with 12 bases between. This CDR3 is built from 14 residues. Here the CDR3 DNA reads TGTGCCAGCACCCTCACCGGGGGCAATCAGCCCCAGCATTTT. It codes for CASTLTGGNQPQHF.

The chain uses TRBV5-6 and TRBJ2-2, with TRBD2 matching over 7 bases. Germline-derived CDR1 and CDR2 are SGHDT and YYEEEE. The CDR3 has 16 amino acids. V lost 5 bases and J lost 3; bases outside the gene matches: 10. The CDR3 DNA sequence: TGTGCCAGCAGGCGACGGGGGGAGCTGCACACCGGGGAGCTGTTTTTT. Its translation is CASRRRGELHTGELFF.

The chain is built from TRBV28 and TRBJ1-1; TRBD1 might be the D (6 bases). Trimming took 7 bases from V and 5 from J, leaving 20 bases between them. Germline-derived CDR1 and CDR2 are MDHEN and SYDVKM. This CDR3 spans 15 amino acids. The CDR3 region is CASIPSPGGGTEAFF. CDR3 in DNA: TGTGCCAGCATTCCCTCGCCCGGGGGCGGGACTGAAGCTTTCTTT.

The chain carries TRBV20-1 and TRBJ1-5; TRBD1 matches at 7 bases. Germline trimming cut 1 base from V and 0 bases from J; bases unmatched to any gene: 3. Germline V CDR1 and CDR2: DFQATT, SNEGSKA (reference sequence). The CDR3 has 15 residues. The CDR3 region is CSARGTGASNQPQHF. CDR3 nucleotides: TGCAGTGCTAGAGGAACAGGGGCTAGCAATCAGCCCCAGCATTTT.